The 32 T cell receptor beta chains presented below share a single source sample, sequenced in a study of T-cell reconstitution after alpha-beta-depleted transplantation in children. Using unique molecular identifiers, the investigators prepared the TCRbeta library. A single record per CDR3 protein comes from TCRdb applying MiXCR to the PCR reads. The top ten hold about 5% of the sample, which has approximately 390,000 distinct CDR3 sequences, around 9.9% seen once. Material: PBMCs from the stem cell graft donor, obtained from the stem cell graft. All receptors derive from a human donor who donated a stem cell graft to a child with acute myeloid leukemia.

This clonotype was seen ten or more times. The rearrangement joins TRBV6-5 to TRBJ2-1, with a tentative D call TRBD1 (5 bases). The CDR3 sequence is 13 residues long. V was cut by 2 bases and J by 7 bases, with 9 bases left in between. Germline V gives CDR1 MNHEY, CDR2 SVGAGI. CDR3 sequence reads: CASSYGAVNEQFF. In DNA, the CDR3 is TGTGCCAGCAGTTACGGGGCAGTTAATGAGCAGTTCTTC.

The J gene is TRBJ1-1, the V gene TRBV5-6; the D gene is possibly TRBD1 (6 bases). CDR3 length equals 12 residues. V dropped 4 bases and J dropped 7 bases, with 11 bases sitting between them. CDR1 is SGHDT, CDR2 YYEEEE, per germline. This CDR3 is CASSVPGVEAFF. CDR3 DNA: TGTGCCAGCAGCGTTCCAGGGGTTGAAGCTTTCTTT.

This clonotype appeared a few times. This sequence joins TRBV6-1 and TRBJ2-5; TRBD1 or TRBD2 may be the D gene (5 bases each). V shed 8 bases and J shed 5 bases, with 21 bases lying between them. The CDR3 totals 15 residues. Germline CDR1 MNHNS, CDR2 SASEGT. CDR3 loop: CASARQTSSGETQYF. CDR3 in DNA: TGTGCCAGCGCTCGACAGACCTCCTCGGGGGAGACCCAGTACTTC.

This clonotype has only a few counts. The rearrangement joins TRBV5-1 to TRBJ2-7; D is possibly TRBD2 (6 bases). Trimming removed 4 bases from V and 0 bases from J, with 14 bases in between. This CDR3 is built from 15 residues. Germline lookup yields CDR1 SGHRS and CDR2 YFSETQ. Here the CDR3 DNA reads TGCGCCAGCAGCCCCGGGGGTCCGAGCTCCTACGAGCAGTACGTC. Its protein is CASSPGGPSSYEQYV.

About this clonotype: A much larger clone is a single base away; this may be a read error. The V call is TRBV4-3, the J call TRBJ1-4; the D gene is possibly TRBD1 (6 bases). The V end lost 4 bases, the J end lost 6 bases, and 18 bases lay between the germline ends. CDR3 size: 16 residues. Germline values: CDR1 LGHNA, CDR2 YSLEER. The CDR3 DNA is TGCGCCAGCAGCCCAAGAAGGGGGTGGTGGGATGAAAAACTGTTTTTT. The encoded protein is CASSPRRGWWDEKLFF.

The V call is TRBV5-1, the J call TRBJ2-2, with D maybe TRBD2 (6 bases). The germline V gene encodes CDR1 SGHRS and CDR2 YFSETQ. The V end was cut by 7 bases, the J end by 5 bases, with 18 bases between. The CDR3 contains 15 residues. CDR3 residues: CASDVGGLGTGELFF. The CDR3 DNA reads as TGCGCCAGCGACGTCGGAGGGCTGGGGACCGGGGAGCTGTTTTTT.

This clonotype occurred many times. This chain links TRBV3-1 with TRBJ2-5, with D possibly being TRBD1 or TRBD2 (5 bases each). In germline, CDR1 is LGHDT, CDR2 YNNKEL (reference sequence). The CDR3 is made up of 12 amino acids. Trimming removed 3 bases at V and 5 bases at J, with 7 bases between. The CDR3 bases are TGTGCCAGCAGCCAGGGGACCGAGACCCAGTACTTC. Translated: CASSQGTETQYF.

This clonotype was detected ten times or more. This sequence joins TRBV7-2 and TRBJ2-5, with 8 bases identical to TRBD2. After removal of 2 bases from V and 6 bases from J, the junction contained 11 bases not matched to a gene. Per germline, CDR1 SGHTA and CDR2 FQGNSA. The CDR3 totals 16 residues. DNA of the CDR3: TGTGCCAGCAGCTTAACGGGTTCGGGGGGGCCTCAGACCCAGTACTTC. This gives the protein CASSLTGSGGPQTQYF.

In its sample, this clonotype was seen a few times. The chain combines TRBV7-9 with TRBJ1-2, with D possibly TRBD1 on 6 matching bases. CDR1 is SEHNR, CDR2 FQNEAQ, per germline (reference sequence). V lost 11 bases, J lost 3 bases, and 13 bases lay in between. This CDR3 has 12 residues. DNA for the CDR3: TGTGCCCCGACAGGCCTGGACTATGGCTACACCTTC. Residues: CAPTGLDYGYTF.

The table lists this clonotype with a few counts. The chain joins TRBV12-3 or TRBV12-4 to TRBJ2-7; D may be TRBD1 (5 bases). The CDR3 runs to 14 residues. This chain's CDR3 is CDKSDGRGLNEQYV. The CDR3 DNA follows: TGTGACAAGAGTGACGGAAGGGGATTGAACGAGCAGTACGTC.

CDR3 residues: CASSLGAGAEETQYF. CDR3 nucleotides: TGCGCCAGCAGCTTGGGGGCGGGGGCCGAAGAGACCCAGTACTTC. The chain links TRBV5-1 to TRBJ2-5, with D tentatively TRBD2 (7 bases). V dropped 0 bases and J dropped 3 bases, with 12 bases sitting between them. There are 15 residues in the CDR3. Germline values: CDR1 SGHRS, CDR2 YFSETQ.

The J gene is TRBJ2-3, the V gene TRBV18, with D possibly matching TRBD1 (5 bases). The CDR3 is 12 residues long. Germline V CDR1 and CDR2: KGHSH, LQKENI. V lost 2 bases and J lost 6, with 6 bases in between. In nucleotides, the CDR3 is TGTGCCAGCTCACCAGACAGTGATACGCAGTATTTT. Amino acids: CASSPDSDTQYF.

This clonotype was observed a handful of times. The chain couples TRBV5-1 to TRBJ1-1; no clear D gene. Looked up from germline, CDR1 is SGHRS and CDR2 is YFSETQ. V dropped 0 bases and J dropped 0 bases, with 9 bases sitting between them. The CDR3 is made up of 15 amino acids. The CDR3 spells CASSLEVFMNTEAFF. CDR3 nucleotides: TGCGCCAGCAGCTTGGAGGTATTCATGAACACTGAAGCTTTCTTT.

Many counts were recorded for this clonotype. The V gene is TRBV6-1, the J gene TRBJ1-6; D possibly corresponds to TRBD1 (5 bases). From germline, CDR1 is MNHNS and CDR2 SASEGT. This CDR3 spans 15 amino acids. Trimming took off 7 bases at V and 8 bases at J, with 18 bases between the two ends. Here the CDR3 DNA reads TGTGCCAGCAACCCCAGGGCGGGTACAGATTCACCCCTCCACTTT. The encoded protein is CASNPRAGTDSPLHF.

This clonotype appeared a few times. The chain employs TRBV29-1 and TRBJ2-7; 10 bases agree with TRBD1. Trimming removed 3 bases from V and 0 bases from J; junction bases left unmatched: 2. This CDR3 is built from 14 residues. Germline CDR1 SQVTM, CDR2 ANQGSEA. The CDR3 DNA follows: TGCAGCGTTGACCGGGACAGGGGCTCCTACGAGCAGTACTTC. The encoded protein is CSVDRDRGSYEQYF.

This clonotype was recorded a few times. The CDR3 region has the DNA TGTGCCAGCAGCTTGTGGACCGGGATCGATGAGCAGTTCTTC. Amino acids: CASSLWTGIDEQFF. This sequence joins TRBV5-5 and TRBJ2-1; tentative D call: TRBD2 (5 bases). This CDR3 has 14 amino acids. Between the trimmed V and J ends, which lost 1 base and 8 bases, there was a span of 13 bases. Germline-derived CDR1 and CDR2 are SGHKS and YYEKEE (reference sequence).

This clonotype occurred many times. V gene TRBV20-1 combines with J gene TRBJ2-3; perhaps TRBD2 as D (5 bases). Trimming left V 2 bases short and J 4 bases short, with 7 bases between. The CDR3 has 12 amino acids. Germline CDR1 and CDR2: DFQATT and SNEGSKA (reference sequence). CDR3 sequence reads: CSARTGSDTQYF. CDR3 sequence (DNA): TGCAGTGCTAGAACGGGGTCAGATACGCAGTATTTT.

The chain joins TRBV11-1 to TRBJ2-1; 12 bases are a match to TRBD2. CDR3 length: 19 amino acids. The trim removed 6 bases at V and 0 bases at J, leaving 12 bases unmatched. Looked up from germline, CDR1 is SGHAT and CDR2 is FQDESV (reference sequence). The CDR3 region has the DNA TGTGCCAGCAGTAAAGACGCTAGCGGGAGGGGACCCTCCTACAATGAGCAGTTCTTC. Protein product: CASSKDASGRGPSYNEQFF.

In this sample, this clonotype turned up many times. This chain links TRBV11-2 with TRBJ1-6, with D possibly TRBD1 on 5 matching bases. Trimming removed 5 bases at V and 9 bases at J, with 20 bases between. Germline V CDR1 and CDR2: SGHAT, FQNNGV. CDR3 size: 16 residues. CDR3 amino acids: CASSPGAGRVGSPLHF. The DNA of the CDR3 is TGTGCCAGCAGCCCTGGGGCGGGGAGGGTTGGTTCACCCCTCCACTTT.

This clonotype was observed a few times. The rearrangement links TRBV11-2 to TRBJ2-1; 8 bases agree with TRBD2. V was clipped by 0 bases and J by 0 bases; unmatched bases: 10. From germline, CDR1 is SGHAT and CDR2 FQNNGV. CDR3 length: 19 amino acids. CDR3 sequence reads: CASSLEGRGALISYNEQFF. The CDR3 DNA reads TGTGCCAGCAGCTTAGAAGGGCGGGGGGCTTTAATCTCCTACAATGAGCAGTTCTTC.

The J gene is TRBJ1-1, the V gene TRBV5-5; TRBD1 might be the D (5 bases). The CDR3 runs to 14 residues. Germline V gene sequence: CDR1 SGHKS, CDR2 YYEKEE (reference sequence). V lost 0 bases, J lost 6 bases, and 12 bases lay in between. Written as DNA, the CDR3 is TGTGCCAGCAGCTTGGAGGACCGAGGGGCTGAAGCTTTCTTT. This gives the protein CASSLEDRGAEAFF.

This clonotype turned up a few times. CDR3 in amino acids: CASSPGRIGAFF. In DNA form, the CDR3 reads TGTGCCAGCAGCCCGGGTCGAATTGGGGCTTTCTTT. The chain is built from TRBV5-6 and TRBJ1-1; D gene unclear. The V gene's germline CDR1 is SGHDT and CDR2 YYEEEE. Trimming took off 4 bases at V and 11 bases at J, with 15 bases between the two ends. The CDR3 has 12 amino acids. Filled out from reference TRBV5-6 and TRBJ1-1, the complete variable domain reads DAGVTQSPTHLIKTRGQQVTLRCSPKSGHDTVSWYQQALGQGPQFIFQYYEEEERQRGNFPDRFSGHQFPNYSSELNVNALLLGDSALYLCASSPGRIGAFFGQGTRLTVV.

This clonotype was seen more than once but under ten times. The chain carries TRBV5-1 and TRBJ2-3; the match to TRBD2 covers 9 bases. The V gene's germline CDR1 is SGHRS and CDR2 YFSETQ. J lost 2 bases, V lost 3 bases, and 4 bases had no gene match. This CDR3 spans 15 amino acids. In DNA form, the CDR3 reads TGCGCCAGCAGCTCGCTAGCGGGGTACACAGATACGCAGTATTTT. This translates into CASSSLAGYTDTQYF.

This clonotype was observed a handful of times. This chain connects TRBV6-1 to TRBJ2-6, with D possibly matching TRBD2 (5 bases). V was cut by 6 bases and J by 0 bases, with 12 bases left in between. CDR3 length: 16 residues. The germline gives CDR1 MNHNS, CDR2 SASEGT. The CDR3 nucleotides read TGTGCCAGCAGATTTGAGGGTTTCTCTGGGGCCAACGTCCTGACTTTC. This gives the protein CASRFEGFSGANVLTF.

This clonotype showed up just a few times. The CDR3 nucleotides read TGTGCCAGCAGCCCACAGACAGGGAAATCGACAGATACGCAGTATTTT. Its translation is CASSPQTGKSTDTQYF. This sequence joins TRBV21-1 and TRBJ2-3; no check of the table's D call, TRBD1, against the DNA was made. TRBV21-1 is a known pseudogene. CDR3 length: 16 amino acids.

This clonotype turned up a few times. The genes are TRBV12-3 or TRBV12-4 and TRBJ2-1, with 13 nucleotides matching TRBD2. The CDR3 consists of 15 residues. V was clipped by 5 bases and J by 8 bases; unmatched bases: 6. The CDR3 reads CASSRGLAGRDEQFF. CDR3 DNA sequence: TGTGCCAGCAGTAGGGGACTAGCGGGGAGGGATGAGCAGTTCTTC.

The chain links TRBV5-1 to TRBJ2-1, with TRBD2 matching over 8 bases. CDR1 is SGHRS and CDR2 is YFSETQ in the germline V gene. With 6 bases clipped from V and 6 bases from J, the junction kept 8 bases outside the gene matches. There are 14 residues in the CDR3. The DNA for the CDR3 is TGCGCCAGCAATCCGGGACTAGGTTCCAATGAGCAGTTCTTC. This encodes CASNPGLGSNEQFF.

This clonotype showed up many times. The chain uses TRBV3-1 and TRBJ1-4; 8 nucleotides line up with TRBD1. The germline gives CDR1 LGHDT, CDR2 YNNKEL (reference sequence). CDR3 length: 14 residues. J lost 7 bases, V lost 5 bases, and 6 bases had no gene match. CDR3 DNA: TGTGCCAGCAGCACAGGACAGGGCGGTGAAAAACTGTTTTTT. It yields the protein CASSTGQGGEKLFF.

This clonotype was recorded a few times. A junction boundary mismatches the germline segment, possibly from a read error. This chain connects TRBV20-1 to TRBJ2-1, with D possibly matching TRBD2 (6 bases). The CDR3 is 12 amino acids. Germline loops: CDR1 DFQATT, CDR2 SNEGSKA (reference sequence). Written as DNA, the CDR3 is TGCAGTGCTAGAGCGGAGGGAGGAAATCAGATCTTC. Translated: CSARAEGGNQIF.

This clonotype was seen more than once but under ten times. This chain uses TRBV5-1 with TRBJ2-3; D not certain. The CDR3 contains 15 residues. V lost 3 bases and J lost 0, with 11 bases in between. The germline V gene has CDR1 SGHRS and CDR2 YFSETQ. The CDR3 loop is CASSSNAASTDTQYF. The CDR3, as DNA: TGCGCCAGCAGCTCTAATGCCGCTAGCACAGATACGCAGTATTTT.

This clonotype has only a few counts. The V call is TRBV12-3 or TRBV12-4, the J call TRBJ1-2; D might be TRBD1 (5 bases). This CDR3 spans 13 amino acids. Trimming removed 5 bases from V and 8 bases from J, with 15 bases in between. The CDR3, as DNA: TGTGCCAGCAGTCCCGGGGCCGCCACGGGCTACACCTTC. This codes for CASSPGAATGYTF.

Turning to this clonotype: Since no conserved phenylalanine or tryptophan closes the CDR3, a read error is the likely cause. This chain joins TRBV4-1 and TRBJ2-5; 8 bases match TRBD1. Germline values: CDR1 MGHRA, CDR2 YSYEKL. The junction had 3 bases not matched to a gene; V was cut back by 4 bases and J by 5 bases. The length of the CDR3 is 13 residues. The CDR3 here is CASSPWTGETQYI. For the CDR3, the DNA is TGCGCCAGCAGCCCTTGGACAGGGGAGACCCAGTACATC.